This TCR beta chain was recovered during a study of cytomegalovirus exposure and HLA in healthy donors. Study information: Among the approximately 410 genotyped donors, 65% to 85% were placed in the Caucasian-associated ancestry cluster.

A multiplex PCR was run with 60 Vbeta primers and 13 Jbeta primers. Clones were read by immunoSEQ multiplex PCR, and TCRdb kept only the in-frame ones, dropping some. The data contain about 140,000 clones, about three quarters of them singletons. CDR1 is SQVTM, CDR2 ANQGSEA, per germline. Unmatched junction bases numbered 8, after V lost 3 bases and J lost 8 bases. The CDR3 totals 15 residues. Concerning this clone itself: Its antigen is unidentified.

Regarding the study as a whole: Later analysis revealed greater clonal expansion in HLA-associated TCR beta chains than in equally common others. Cytomegalovirus-associated status was assigned to some 180 TCR beta chains. Across donors, sequencing depth was assumed by presence/absence analyses to be roughly uniform.

Sequencing was done on a sample of PBMCs. J is TRBJ2-1 and V is TRBV29-1; TRBD2 agrees at 12 bases. This receptor was identified in a man aged 40-49 years in good health and CMV-seronegative. The chain's CDR3 is CSVEKTSGSSDEQFF. In nucleotides, the CDR3 is TGCAGCGTTGAGAAGACTAGCGGGAGCTCGGATGAGCAGTTCTTC.